This T cell receptor beta chain is from a study of shared T cell receptors in the human thymus. Sequencing was performed with immunoSEQ multiplex PCR; in TCRdb, only in-frame clones are kept and a portion is missing. The data hold over 350,000 clones, with around 95% observed a single time. The CDR3 extends over 16 amino acids. The TCR was taken from a human donor. This sequence joins TRBV21-1 and TRBJ2-3. TRBV21-1 constitutes a pseudogene. Material for sequencing was thymocytes. This CDR3 is CASSKGVGATGNTQYF. The CDR3 bases are TGTGCCAGCAGCAAGGGGGTTGGGGCCACTGGGAATACGCAGTATTTT.